This T cell receptor beta chain was sequenced for a study of T cell responses to AZD1222 COVID-19 vaccine. Study findings and constraints: Distributed over spike, vaccine-associated CD4 TCRs predominated at 160-218 and 743-854. Of spike-specific TCRs, nearly half reportedly target regions left unmutated in variants. Possibly, clonal diversity was underestimated; donors were largely white British and included more females.

Only in-frame clones appear in the TCRdb table, and some are missing; sequencing was by immunoSEQ multiplex PCR. This repertoire shows 130,000 or so clones, more than 70% found once; its top ten account for approximately 3%. CDR1 is SEHNR, CDR2 FQNEAQ, per germline (reference sequence). V was pared by 5 bases and J by 3 bases, with 13 bases of the junction left unmatched. The CDR3 totals 17 residues. As concerns this clone: Its antigen is unknown.

The rearrangement uses TRBV7-9 and TRBJ1-1, with 9 bases fitting TRBD1. The material sequenced was peripheral blood, taken on day 0 of AZD1222 vaccination. This TCR came from an adult in good health. CDR3 residues: CASSPWGQGARDTEAFF. The DNA of the CDR3 is TGTGCCAGCAGCCCCTGGGGACAGGGAGCTAGGGACACTGAAGCTTTCTTT.